The 17 T cell receptor beta chains reported below all come from one sample, sequenced in a study of cytomegalovirus exposure and HLA in healthy donors. A multiplex PCR was run with 60 Vbeta primers and 13 Jbeta primers. Only in-frame clones appear in the TCRdb table, and some are missing; sequencing was by immunoSEQ multiplex PCR. The data show 150,000 to 200,000 clones, roughly 74% seen once. Sequenced material: PBMCs. These receptors were collected from a woman in her forties in good health and CMV-seropositive.

This sequence joins TRBV7-9 and TRBJ1-1, with a possible D match to TRBD1 (6 bases). The CDR3 covers 13 residues. From germline, CDR1 is SEHNR and CDR2 FQNEAQ (reference sequence). Trimming stripped 4 bases from V and 3 bases from J, with 9 bases between. CDR3 residues: CASSSRQDTEAFF. For the CDR3, the DNA is TGTGCCAGCAGCTCCAGACAGGACACTGAAGCTTTCTTT.

This clone was counted a single time. This sequence joins TRBV29-1 and TRBJ2-7; D may be TRBD2 (6 bases). Between the trimmed V and J ends, which lost 2 bases and 6 bases, there was a span of 17 bases. Germline lookup yields CDR1 SQVTM and CDR2 ANQGSEA. The CDR3 contains 14 residues. The CDR3 is CSVEFWRAGSEQYF. Here the CDR3 DNA reads TGCAGCGTTGAATTCTGGAGGGCCGGGTCCGAGCAGTACTTC.

The chain's CDR3 is CASSIRQEFAYEQYF. In nucleotides, the CDR3 is TGTGCCAGTAGTATTCGACAGGAATTCGCCTACGAGCAGTACTTC. The chain employs TRBV19 and TRBJ2-7; D may be TRBD1 (6 bases). The CDR3 sequence is 15 residues long. Trimming took 3 bases from V and 2 from J, leaving 14 bases between them. The germline CDR1 and CDR2 sequences are LNHDA and SQIVND (reference sequence). Full variable domain (remainder filled in from reference TRBV19 and TRBJ2-7): DGGITQSPKYLFRKEGQNVTLSCEQNLNHDAMYWYRQDPGQGLRLIYYSQIVNDFQKGDIAEGYSVSREKKESFPLTVTSAQKNPTAFYLCASSIRQEFAYEQYFGPGTRLTVT.

This clone was seen a few times. The V call is TRBV6-1, the J call TRBJ2-3; tentatively, D is TRBD1 (6 bases). Trimming pared 4 bases from V and 2 bases from J, leaving 13 bases between. Germline-derived CDR1 and CDR2 are MNHNS and SASEGT. The CDR3 loop spans 15 amino acids. The CDR3 bases are TGTGCCAGCAGTGCCCAGACAGGAGCCACAGATACGCAGTATTTT. Translation: CASSAQTGATDTQYF.

The chain has TRBV4-2 and TRBJ2-5, with TRBD2 matching over 8 bases. The CDR3 sequence is 19 residues long. Per germline, CDR1 LGHNA and CDR2 YNFKEQ. V lost 0 bases to trimming and J lost 5 bases; unmatched junction nucleotides: 17. CDR3 sequence (DNA): TGTGCCAGCAGCCAAGATCCCGTGAGACGGGAGGGCCCTTCGGAGACCCAGTACTTC. Its translation is CASSQDPVRREGPSETQYF.

The chain employs TRBV10-3 and TRBJ2-3, with D maybe TRBD2 (7 bases). Germline lookup yields CDR1 ENHRY and CDR2 SYGVKD. Trimming took 4 bases from V and 6 from J, leaving 14 bases between them. There are 14 residues in the CDR3. The CDR3 DNA reads as TGTGCCATCAGTGTTGGGGGGGCTCGGGATACGCAGTATTTT. Protein sequence: CAISVGGARDTQYF.

The V gene is TRBV7-2, the J gene TRBJ1-1, with 7 positions matching TRBD1. This CDR3 contains 15 residues. Germline V lookup: CDR1 SGHTA, CDR2 FQGNSA. V trimming: 5 bases; J trimming: 0 bases; junction bases outside the gene matches: 6. The CDR3 bases are TGTGCCAGCAGCGCGGACAGGCCCTTGAACACTGAAGCTTTCTTT. Translation gives CASSADRPLNTEAFF.

This chain uses TRBV28 with TRBJ1-1; D gene uncertain. V gave up 3 bases and J gave up 6 bases, with 20 bases separating them. The CDR3 totals 16 residues. Germline values: CDR1 MDHEN, CDR2 SYDVKM. CDR3 coding DNA: TGTGCCAGCAGTTTCGGGCGGGCCAAGGGCCCCCCTGAAGCTTTCTTT. Residues: CASSFGRAKGPPEAFF.

This rearrangement joins TRBV14 to TRBJ1-2, with no clear D. This CDR3 has 16 amino acids. Germline CDR1 is SGHDN and CDR2 is FVKESK. V lost 4 bases and J lost 2, with 17 bases in between. As DNA, the CDR3 is TGTGCCAGCAGCCCAGCTACCGGGATATTAAACTATGGCTACACCTTC. It codes for CASSPATGILNYGYTF.

The chain couples TRBV15 to TRBJ1-1; tentative D call: TRBD1 (5 bases). The CDR3 spans 13 residues. The germline V gene has CDR1 LNHNV and CDR2 YYDKDF (reference sequence). V was cut by 7 bases and J by 0 bases, with 9 bases left in between. The CDR3 here is CATKGRLNTEAFF. The CDR3 bases are TGTGCCACCAAGGGGCGTCTGAACACTGAAGCTTTCTTT.

The chain recombines TRBV6-6 with TRBJ1-4, with a possible D match to TRBD1 (6 bases). This CDR3 comprises 16 residues. The germline CDR1 and CDR2 sequences are MNHNY and SVGAGI (reference sequence). V lost 0 bases and J 4 bases, leaving 12 bases between the germline ends. In DNA, the CDR3 is TGTGCCAGCAGTTACTCCTCAGGGGCCCTTAATGAAAAACTGTTTTTT. It is translated as CASSYSSGALNEKLFF.

This clone came up a few times. The chain uses TRBV6-4 and TRBJ2-1; 9 positions match TRBD1. Germline loops: CDR1 MRHNA, CDR2 SNTAGT. This CDR3 has 14 residues. V was clipped by 4 bases and J by 8 bases; unmatched bases: 6. Written as DNA, the CDR3 is TGTGCCAGCAGTGGGGGGACAGGGACGGATGAGCAGTTCTTC. Translation gives CASSGGTGTDEQFF.

The chain employs TRBV14 and TRBJ1-1; 8 nucleotides align to TRBD1. From germline, CDR1 is SGHDN and CDR2 FVKESK. The CDR3 runs to 14 residues. J was trimmed by 6 bases and V by 2 bases; bases with no gene match: 5. The CDR3 spells CASSQRDRYAEAFF. CDR3 coding DNA: TGTGCCAGCAGCCAAAGGGACAGGTATGCTGAAGCTTTCTTT.

This clone has only a few counts. This chain links TRBV7-2 with TRBJ2-3; 7 nucleotides match TRBD2. J gave up 0 bases and V 0 bases, and 9 bases lay outside the gene matches. Germline V CDR1 and CDR2: SGHTA, FQGNSA. The CDR3 has 18 amino acids. This chain's CDR3 is CASSLAELAIFSTDTQYF. The CDR3 coding sequence is TGTGCCAGCAGCTTAGCGGAACTAGCGATATTTAGCACAGATACGCAGTATTTT.

The chain employs TRBV4-2 and TRBJ1-3; D remains ambiguous. The ends were cut back, 0 bases at V and 0 bases at J, with 9 bases in the middle. CDR3 length equals 16 residues. Germline loops: CDR1 LGHNA, CDR2 YNFKEQ. The CDR3 region is CASSQDITTSGNTIYF. The CDR3, as DNA: TGTGCCAGCAGCCAAGATATTACAACCTCTGGAAACACCATATATTTT.

The rearrangement joins TRBV6-4 to TRBJ2-1, with D possibly TRBD2 on 6 matching bases. The CDR3 covers 16 residues. Trimming removed 4 bases at V and 0 bases at J, with 13 bases between. The germline V gene has CDR1 MRHNA and CDR2 SNTAGT. The CDR3 reads CASSVSGTRSYNEQFF. Written as DNA, the CDR3 is TGTGCCAGCAGTGTTTCCGGGACTCGCTCCTACAATGAGCAGTTCTTC.

Of note for this clone: The sample has other DNA sequences that encode this CDR3 too. The V gene is TRBV7-3, the J gene TRBJ2-7; 9 bases line up with TRBD1. CDR1 and CDR2 from the germline V gene are SGHTA and FQGTGA. The V and J ends lost 3 bases and 3 bases, in that order; junction bases with no gene match: 0. This CDR3 has 13 residues. CDR3 DNA sequence: TGTGCCAGCAGCTTGACAGGGGGCTACGAGCAGTACTTC. Protein product: CASSLTGGYEQYF.